This passage covers 21 T cell receptor beta chains from one sample sequenced in a study of blood T cell repertoires in COVID-19. Sequencing used immunoSEQ multiplex PCR; TCRdb keeps in-frame clones, though not all of them. The sample gives roughly 230,000 clones, about 91% of which show up once; approximately 4.6% is in the top ten. Sequenced material: peripheral blood. Receptors were obtained from a woman aged 40 to 50 who had recovered from COVID-19.

This chain joins TRBV14 and TRBJ1-4; tentative D call: TRBD1 (5 bases). CDR1 is SGHDN, CDR2 FVKESK, per germline. V was pared by 2 bases and J by 4 bases, with 11 bases between. The CDR3 length is 15 residues. CDR3 bases: TGTGCCAGCAGCCAACGGTCAGGGTTTAATGAAAAACTGTTTTTT. Its translation: CASSQRSGFNEKLFF.

The V and J genes are TRBV19 and TRBJ1-3; the match to TRBD1 covers 7 bases. The CDR3 consists of 14 residues. The ends lost 6 bases at V and 3 bases at J; junction bases unmatched: 5. Germline-derived CDR1 and CDR2 are LNHDA and SQIVND (reference sequence). CDR3 coding DNA: TGTGCCAGTAGCCAGACAGGGAATGGAAACACCATATATTTT. It encodes CASSQTGNGNTIYF.

V is TRBV3-1 (or the pseudogene TRBV3-2) and J is TRBJ2-7; 15 bases map to TRBD2. CDR1 and CDR2 (germline): LGHDT, YNNKEL (reference sequence). CDR3 size: 18 residues. The trim removed 6 bases at V and 0 bases at J, leaving 9 bases unmatched. The CDR3 here is CASSYWTSGRVTSYEQYV. The CDR3 DNA sequence: TGTGCCAGCAGTTATTGGACTAGCGGGAGGGTGACCTCCTACGAGCAGTACGTC.

This clone was counted a single time. The chain couples TRBV27 to TRBJ1-5, with a tentative D call TRBD1 (6 bases). Germline values: CDR1 MNHEY, CDR2 SMNVEV (reference sequence). V lost 3 bases and J lost 1, with 10 bases in between. CDR3 length: 15 amino acids. Here the CDR3 DNA reads TGTGCCAGCAGTTTCAGGGGTGTGAGCAATCAGCCCCAGCATTTT. Its translation: CASSFRGVSNQPQHF.

The chain employs TRBV11-1 and TRBJ2-5; D gene ambiguous. The CDR3 totals 13 residues. CDR1 is SGHAT and CDR2 is FQDESV in the germline V gene (reference sequence). V lost 3 bases and J lost 0, with 5 bases in between. The CDR3 bases are TGTGCCAGCAGCTTTAGTCACCAAGAGACCCAGTACTTC. This encodes CASSFSHQETQYF. Complete variable domain (other parts from reference TRBV11-1 and TRBJ2-5): EAEVAQSPRYKITEKSQAVAFWCDPISGHATLYWYRQILGQGPELLVQFQDESVVDDSQLPKDRFSAERLKGVDSTLKIQPAELGDSAMYLCASSFSHQETQYFGPGTRLLVL.

The V call is TRBV5-1, the J call TRBJ2-1; possible D gene TRBD2, 5 bases. The CDR3 contains 11 residues. Trimming pared 4 bases from V and 10 bases from J, leaving 9 bases between. In germline, CDR1 is SGHRS, CDR2 YFSETQ. The CDR3 here is CASSQRLEQFF. CDR3 nucleotides: TGCGCCAGCAGCCAAAGACTAGAGCAGTTCTTC.

The chain joins TRBV9 to TRBJ2-2, with 8 positions matching TRBD1. V was clipped by 7 bases and J by 4 bases; unmatched bases: 6. Germline V gene sequence: CDR1 SGDLS, CDR2 YYNGEE. CDR3 length: 14 residues. CDR3 protein: CASGDRGGTGELFF. The CDR3 bases are TGTGCCAGCGGCGACAGGGGAGGCACCGGGGAGCTGTTTTTT. The whole variable domain, remainder taken from reference TRBV9 and TRBJ2-2, is DSGVTQTPKHLITATGQRVTLRCSPRSGDLSVYWYQQSLDQGLQFLIQYYNGEERAKGNILERFSAQQFPDLHSELNLSSLELGDSALYFCASGDRGGTGELFFGEGSRLTVL.

This chain uses TRBV15 with TRBJ2-1; 8 bases line up with TRBD2. Germline CDR1 and CDR2: LNHNV and YYDKDF (reference sequence). The CDR3 runs 16 residues. V lost 1 base and J lost 7; bases outside the gene matches: 9. CDR3 bases: TGTGCCACCAGCAGAGGAAGAGCGGGAGTTTTTAATGAGCAGTTCTTC. This gives the protein CATSRGRAGVFNEQFF.

The chain links TRBV5-1 to TRBJ2-5; 9 nucleotides align to TRBD1. Germline assignment: CDR1 SGHRS and CDR2 YFSETQ. With 4 bases clipped from V and 2 bases from J, the junction kept 3 bases outside the gene matches. This CDR3 has 14 residues. CDR3 bases: TGCGCCAGCAGCGTCGACAGGGGGCAAGAGACCCAGTACTTC. Protein sequence: CASSVDRGQETQYF.

The chain recombines TRBV10-3 with TRBJ1-1, with a possible D match to TRBD1 (6 bases). Germline lookup yields CDR1 ENHRY and CDR2 SYGVKD. CDR3 length: 15 amino acids. Trimming removed 6 bases at V and 3 bases at J, with 17 bases between. CDR3 loop: CAIRPTGLRHTEAFF. As DNA, the CDR3 is TGTGCCATCAGACCTACAGGGTTGAGGCACACTGAAGCTTTCTTT.

The rearrangement uses TRBV10-3 and TRBJ2-7; 7 bases fit TRBD1. Germline V gene sequence: CDR1 ENHRY, CDR2 SYGVKD. This CDR3 is built from 14 residues. J gave up 2 bases and V 1 base, and 2 bases lay outside the gene matches. DNA of the CDR3: TGTGCCATCAGTGAGTTACAGGGGCCCTACGAGCAGTACTTC. This translates into CAISELQGPYEQYF.

V and J are TRBV28 and TRBJ2-4; 7 nucleotides line up with TRBD1. V lost 1 base and J lost 2; bases outside the gene matches: 11. Germline CDR1 and CDR2: MDHEN and SYDVKM. This CDR3 is built from 18 residues. Here the CDR3 reads CASSLFFLGGDTKNIQYF. The CDR3 nucleotides are TGTGCCAGCAGTTTATTTTTCCTAGGGGGCGATACCAAAAACATTCAGTACTTC.

This chain connects TRBV6-1 to TRBJ2-7; tentatively, D is TRBD1 (6 bases). V lost 0 bases and J 3 bases, leaving 6 bases between the germline ends. This CDR3 spans 13 amino acids. Germline assignment: CDR1 MNHNS and CDR2 SASEGT. This CDR3 is CASSEADSYEQYV. The CDR3 bases are TGTGCCAGCAGTGAAGCGGACAGCTACGAGCAGTACGTC.

The chain is built from TRBV6-2 or TRBV6-3 and TRBJ2-5; TRBD2 might be the D (6 bases). The CDR3 spans 14 residues. Per the germline V gene, CDR1 is MNHEY and CDR2 is SVGEGT. The V end lost 4 bases, the J end lost 7 bases, and 16 bases lay between the germline ends. The CDR3 reads CASSSGVLGGTQYF. The CDR3 DNA is TGTGCCAGCAGTTCGGGAGTGCTGGGCGGGACCCAGTACTTC.

This chain uses TRBV6-4 with TRBJ1-1; D unresolved. V lost 3 bases to trimming and J lost 2 bases, with 7 bases between them. Germline V CDR1 and CDR2: MRHNA, SNTAGT. The CDR3 spans 13 residues. The CDR3 nucleotides read TGTGCCAGCAGTGAAGGGAGAAACACTGAAGCTTTCTTT. Translating gives CASSEGRNTEAFF.

The chain combines TRBV11-2 with TRBJ2-3; TRBD2 might be the D (5 bases). This CDR3 spans 16 amino acids. V was clipped by 6 bases and J by 0 bases, with 16 bases between them. The V gene's germline CDR1 is SGHAT and CDR2 FQNNGV. This chain's CDR3 is CASSSFLAISTDTQYF. The CDR3 nucleotides read TGTGCCAGCAGTTCATTTCTAGCAATTAGCACAGATACGCAGTATTTT.

This chain uses TRBV10-3 with TRBJ2-1; 11 bases fit TRBD2. Germline loops: CDR1 ENHRY, CDR2 SYGVKD. The trim removed 4 bases at V and 4 bases at J, leaving 0 bases unmatched. The CDR3 runs 14 residues. The CDR3 loop reads CAISGTSGYNEQFF. The CDR3 coding sequence is TGTGCCATCAGTGGGACTAGCGGGTACAATGAGCAGTTCTTC.

This chain joins TRBV7-8 and TRBJ2-1; 10 bases align to TRBD2. V trimming: 1 base; J trimming: 6 bases; junction bases outside the gene matches: 3. This CDR3 has 15 residues. Germline CDR1 reads SGHVS; CDR2 reads FQNEAQ. This chain's CDR3 is CASSLVLAGGNEQFF. In nucleotides, the CDR3 is TGTGCCAGCAGCTTAGTATTAGCGGGAGGCAATGAGCAGTTCTTC.

This clone appeared once. The gene calls are TRBV11-3 and TRBJ2-3; perhaps TRBD2 as D (5 bases). V lost 5 bases, J lost 1 base, and 19 bases lay in between. Germline values: CDR1 SGHNT, CDR2 YENEEA. The CDR3 covers 17 residues. Written as DNA, the CDR3 is TGTGCCAGCAGCCCTGGGCGAGGGCGAGTGGGCACAGATACGCAGTATTTT. Translating gives CASSPGRGRVGTDTQYF.

This chain joins TRBV5-5 and TRBJ2-7; 11 nucleotides match TRBD1. The germline V gene has CDR1 SGHKS and CDR2 YYEKEE (reference sequence). The CDR3 spans 16 residues. The J segment lost 4 bases and the V segment lost 2 bases, leaving 8 bases of the junction unmatched. CDR3 in amino acids: CASSLKLGTGGYEQYF. In nucleotides, the CDR3 is TGTGCCAGCAGCTTAAAACTAGGGACAGGGGGTTACGAGCAGTACTTC.

This clone came up once. The chain is built from TRBV5-1 and TRBJ2-3, with a tentative D call TRBD1 (5 bases). Trimming left V 0 bases short and J 0 bases short, with 11 bases between. The CDR3 runs 16 residues. Germline V lookup: CDR1 SGHRS, CDR2 YFSETQ. CDR3 nucleotide sequence: TGCGCCAGCAGCTTGGCCAGGGTATCTAGCACAGATACGCAGTATTTT. Translating gives CASSLARVSSTDTQYF. Together with reference TRBV5-1 and TRBJ2-3, the CDR3 gives the full variable domain: KAGVTQTPRYLIKTRGQQVTLSCSPISGHRSVSWYQQTPGQGLQFLFEYFSETQRNKGNFPGRFSGRQFSNSRSEMNVSTLELGDSALYLCASSLARVSSTDTQYFGPGTRLTVL.